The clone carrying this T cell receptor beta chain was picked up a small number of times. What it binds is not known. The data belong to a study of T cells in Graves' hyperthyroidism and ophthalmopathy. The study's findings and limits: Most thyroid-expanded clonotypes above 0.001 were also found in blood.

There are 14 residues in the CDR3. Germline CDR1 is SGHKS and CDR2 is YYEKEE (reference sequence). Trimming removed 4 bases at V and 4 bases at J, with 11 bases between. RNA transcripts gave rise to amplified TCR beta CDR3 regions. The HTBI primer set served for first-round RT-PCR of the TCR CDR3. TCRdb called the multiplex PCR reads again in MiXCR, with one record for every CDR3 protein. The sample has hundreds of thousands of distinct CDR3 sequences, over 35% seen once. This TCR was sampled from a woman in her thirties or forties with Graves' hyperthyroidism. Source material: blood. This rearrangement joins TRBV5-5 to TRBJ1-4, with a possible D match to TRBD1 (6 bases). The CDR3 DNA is TGTGCCAGCAGCCTGGACAGTCATAATGAAAAACTGTTTTTT. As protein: CASSLDSHNEKLFF.